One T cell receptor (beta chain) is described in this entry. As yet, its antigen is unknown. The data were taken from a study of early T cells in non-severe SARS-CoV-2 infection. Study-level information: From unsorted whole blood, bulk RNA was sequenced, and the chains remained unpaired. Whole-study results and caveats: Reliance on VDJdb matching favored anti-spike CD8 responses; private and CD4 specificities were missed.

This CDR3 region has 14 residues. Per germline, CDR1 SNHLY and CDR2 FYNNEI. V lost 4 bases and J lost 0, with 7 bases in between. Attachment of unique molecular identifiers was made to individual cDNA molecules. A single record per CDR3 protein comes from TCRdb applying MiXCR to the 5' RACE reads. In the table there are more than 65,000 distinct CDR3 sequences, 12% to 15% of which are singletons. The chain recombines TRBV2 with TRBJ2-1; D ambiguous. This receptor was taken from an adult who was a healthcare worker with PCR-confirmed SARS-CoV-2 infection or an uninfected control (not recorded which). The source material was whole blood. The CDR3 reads CASSGSASYNEQFF. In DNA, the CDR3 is TGTGCCAGCAGTGGATCCGCCTCCTACAATGAGCAGTTCTTC.